Shown below are 32 T cell receptor beta chains from a single sample sequenced in a study of blood T cell repertoires in COVID-19. Using immunoSEQ multiplex PCR, the repertoire was profiled, and TCRdb retains in-frame clones only, with some absent. The repertoire includes 95,000 to 150,000 clones, just under 80% of them detected once, and 16% sits in the top ten. Sequences were obtained from peripheral blood. The receptors shown here come from a man in his fifties or sixties with active or convalescent COVID-19.

CDR3 sequence: CASSLRDRGRSEKLFF. The CDR3 bases are TGTGCCAGCAGCTTGCGGGACAGGGGGCGAAGTGAAAAACTGTTTTTT. The V and J genes are TRBV5-4 and TRBJ1-4; 12 bases are shared with TRBD1. Germline CDR1 and CDR2: SGHNT and YYREEE (reference sequence). V was clipped by 1 base and J by 7 bases; unmatched bases: 5. The CDR3 consists of 16 residues.

The table lists this clone with a count of one. The gene calls are TRBV5-1 and TRBJ2-5; a possible D gene is TRBD2 (6 bases). Germline CDR1 and CDR2: SGHRS and YFSETQ. The CDR3 is made up of 16 amino acids. Trimming pared 0 bases from V and 5 bases from J, leaving 17 bases between. In DNA form, the CDR3 reads TGCGCCAGCAGCTTGGCGGGGGAATGGGGCGTGGAGACCCAGTACTTC. Translation gives CASSLAGEWGVETQYF.

This sequence joins TRBV7-3 and TRBJ1-1, with 8 bases matching TRBD1. With 5 bases clipped from V and 4 bases from J, the junction kept 12 bases outside the gene matches. CDR3 size: 16 residues. The germline V gene encodes CDR1 SGHTA and CDR2 FQGTGA. The chain's CDR3 is CASSQGQGHYSTEAFF. The CDR3 DNA reads TGTGCCAGCAGCCAAGGACAGGGTCATTATTCCACTGAAGCTTTCTTT.

The chain employs TRBV5-1 and TRBJ1-4; TRBD1 aligns across 7 bases. Germline CDR1 reads SGHRS; CDR2 reads YFSETQ. CDR3 size: 15 residues. J gave up 7 bases and V 0 bases, and 6 bases lay outside the gene matches. In DNA, the CDR3 is TGCGCCAGCAGCTTGGCCACAGGGGATGGTGAAAAACTGTTTTTT. Translation: CASSLATGDGEKLFF. The entire variable domain, with the rest obtained from reference TRBV5-1 and TRBJ1-4, is as follows: KAGVTQTPRYLIKTRGQQVTLSCSPISGHRSVSWYQQTPGQGLQFLFEYFSETQRNKGNFPGRFSGRQFSNSRSEMNVSTLELGDSALYLCASSLATGDGEKLFFGSGTQLSVL.

This clone has ten or more counts. V is TRBV19 and J is TRBJ1-1; D gene unclear. The V end was cut by 3 bases, the J end by 4 bases, with 12 bases between. Germline CDR1 LNHDA, CDR2 SQIVND (reference sequence). The CDR3 consists of 14 residues. The CDR3 region is CASSIGSGTTEAFF. CDR3 nucleotides: TGTGCCAGTAGTATTGGGAGCGGAACCACTGAAGCTTTCTTT.

The DNA for the CDR3 is TGTGCCAGCAGTGAAGTCACAGGGGCGGACTACGAGCAGTACTTC. Translating gives CASSEVTGADYEQYF. The chain uses TRBV2 and TRBJ2-7, with 7 bases identical to TRBD1. J lost 3 bases, V lost 1 base, and 6 bases had no gene match. The germline CDR1 and CDR2 sequences are SNHLY and FYNNEI. The CDR3 is made up of 15 amino acids.

This chain connects TRBV9 to TRBJ1-3; D uncertain. The CDR3 length is 16 residues. The V gene lost 0 bases and the J gene lost 0 bases, with 10 bases spanning the gap. From germline, CDR1 is SGDLS and CDR2 YYNGEE. Here the CDR3 reads CASSVGEGPSGNTIYF. Here the CDR3 DNA reads TGTGCCAGCAGCGTAGGTGAGGGCCCCTCTGGAAACACCATATATTTT.

The rearrangement uses TRBV5-1 and TRBJ2-3; the match to TRBD2 covers 11 bases. The CDR3 has 15 residues. Germline CDR1 SGHRS, CDR2 YFSETQ. Unmatched junction bases numbered 6, after V lost 9 bases and J lost 0 bases. The CDR3 here is CATHRTSGSTDTQYF. The CDR3 DNA reads TGCGCCACCCACCGGACTAGCGGGAGCACAGATACGCAGTATTTT. Looking up the rest from reference TRBV5-1 and TRBJ2-3 gives the full variable domain: KAGVTQTPRYLIKTRGQQVTLSCSPISGHRSVSWYQQTPGQGLQFLFEYFSETQRNKGNFPGRFSGRQFSNSRSEMNVSTLELGDSALYLCATHRTSGSTDTQYFGPGTRLTVL.

The V call is TRBV6-5, the J call TRBJ2-1, with D maybe TRBD2 (5 bases). CDR3 size: 11 residues. V was pared by 5 bases and J by 8 bases, with 7 bases between. Germline-derived CDR1 and CDR2 are MNHEY and SVGAGI. CDR3 loop: CASSTRYEQFF. The DNA for the CDR3 is TGTGCCAGCAGTACTAGATATGAGCAGTTCTTC.

This clone was recorded once. The chain uses TRBV7-2 and TRBJ2-5; a possible D gene is TRBD1 (5 bases). The CDR3 extends over 17 amino acids. The ends were cut back, 5 bases at V and 2 bases at J, with 21 bases in the middle. Looked up from germline, CDR1 is SGHTA and CDR2 is FQGNSA. CDR3 loop: CASSNGDRGVVQETQYF. CDR3 DNA sequence: TGTGCCAGCAGCAATGGAGACAGAGGAGTTGTTCAAGAGACCCAGTACTTC.

The sample holds one count of this clone. The rearrangement links TRBV28 to TRBJ2-7; D might be TRBD1 (5 bases). This CDR3 spans 15 amino acids. Germline V gene data show CDR1 as MDHEN and CDR2 as SYDVKM. The V and J ends lost 5 bases and 0 bases respectively, with 14 bases between them. The DNA of the CDR3 is TGTGCCAGCAGTCGCCTGCTAGGGGTCTCCTACGAGCAGTACTTC. Translated, it gives CASSRLLGVSYEQYF.

This clone was recorded at least ten times. The chain recombines TRBV7-6 with TRBJ1-1; possible D gene TRBD1, 5 bases. V was trimmed by 5 bases and J by 1 base, leaving 14 bases between them. Germline loops: CDR1 SGHVS, CDR2 FNYEAQ. This CDR3 comprises 15 residues. CDR3 protein: CASSPRGGENTEAFF. Written as DNA, the CDR3 is TGTGCCAGCAGCCCCCGGGGGGGGGAGAACACTGAAGCTTTCTTT.

The chain couples TRBV19 to TRBJ2-5; 7 bases match TRBD1. J gave up 7 bases and V 4 bases, and 12 bases lay outside the gene matches. The germline CDR1 and CDR2 sequences are LNHDA and SQIVND (reference sequence). This CDR3 is built from 15 residues. The CDR3 sequence is CASSTLDRGRGTQYF. The CDR3 coding sequence is TGTGCCAGTAGTACCCTGGATAGGGGGCGCGGGACCCAGTACTTC.

The V call is TRBV6-5, the J call TRBJ2-5; D is possibly TRBD1 (5 bases). The CDR3 is 15 residues long. V was pared by 7 bases and J by 4 bases, with 19 bases between. Germline V gene sequence: CDR1 MNHEY, CDR2 SVGAGI. The DNA of the CDR3 is TGTGCCAGCACCCGGAGTGGGCCAGGGATAGAGACCCAGTACTTC. Its protein is CASTRSGPGIETQYF.

The rearrangement uses TRBV28 and TRBJ2-3; a possible D gene is TRBD1 (6 bases). V dropped 5 bases and J dropped 2 bases, with 14 bases sitting between them. CDR3 length: 15 residues. Germline CDR1 reads MDHEN; CDR2 reads SYDVKM. The CDR3 region has the DNA TGTGCCAGCAGTCCAATGCAGGGGTTCACAGATACGCAGTATTTT. It encodes CASSPMQGFTDTQYF.

V usage is TRBV2 and J usage is TRBJ2-1, with D unresolved. Germline CDR1 SNHLY, CDR2 FYNNEI. Trimming stripped 5 bases from V and 0 bases from J, with 11 bases between. This CDR3 spans 15 amino acids. The CDR3 coding sequence is TGTGCCAGCAGTTCAACCCGGAGCTCCTACAATGAGCAGTTCTTC. Translated: CASSSTRSSYNEQFF.

The chain combines TRBV3-1 (or the pseudogene TRBV3-2) with TRBJ2-6; 7 bases match TRBD2. Trimming cost V 4 bases and J 2 bases; bases outside gene matches: 5. The CDR3 sequence is 16 residues long. Germline assignment: CDR1 LGHDT and CDR2 YNNKEL (reference sequence). CDR3 region: CASSPWEGAGANVLTF. CDR3 in DNA: TGTGCCAGCAGCCCGTGGGAGGGTGCTGGGGCCAACGTCCTGACTTTC.

This chain links TRBV24-1 with TRBJ2-2; TRBD1 is a possible D gene (5 bases). The CDR3 sequence is 15 residues long. Looked up from germline, CDR1 is KGHDR and CDR2 is SFDVKD. V was trimmed by 5 bases and J by 3 bases, leaving 12 bases between them. The CDR3 bases are TGTGCCACCAGTGCCTCCCTAGGGGACACCGGGGAGCTGTTTTTT. It yields the protein CATSASLGDTGELFF.

The genes are TRBV7-7 and TRBJ2-5, with 13 bases aligning to TRBD2. The J segment lost 1 base and the V segment lost 5 bases, leaving 1 base of the junction unmatched. This CDR3 region has 15 residues. CDR1 and CDR2 from the germline V gene are SSHAT and FNYEAQ (reference sequence). The CDR3 loop reads CASSRLAGGQETQYF. The CDR3 DNA reads as TGTGCCAGCAGCAGACTAGCGGGAGGCCAAGAGACCCAGTACTTC.

The V and J genes are TRBV4-3 and TRBJ2-5, with a weak D call TRBD1 (5 bases). V was clipped by 1 base and J by 5 bases, with 11 bases between them. Looked up from germline, CDR1 is LGHNA and CDR2 is YSLEER. This CDR3 comprises 14 residues. In DNA, the CDR3 is TGCGCCAGCAGCCAAGGGGGCAGTGGGGAGACCCAGTACTTC. Amino acid sequence: CASSQGGSGETQYF.

The CDR3 sequence is CASSLDPNRGETGELFF. The CDR3 bases are TGTGCCAGCAGCTTGGACCCGAACAGGGGAGAAACCGGGGAGCTGTTTTTT. The genes are TRBV5-4 and TRBJ2-2; 7 bases match TRBD1. Germline CDR1 reads SGHNT; CDR2 reads YYREEE (reference sequence). The CDR3 has 17 amino acids. V lost 0 bases, J lost 5 bases, and 10 bases stayed unmatched.

This chain joins TRBV28 and TRBJ1-5; the D is unclear. Germline CDR1 is MDHEN and CDR2 is SYDVKM. The V gene lost 4 bases and the J gene lost 11 bases, with 15 bases spanning the gap. The length of the CDR3 is 13 residues. The CDR3 reads CASSSPPSGSQHF. As DNA, the CDR3 is TGTGCCAGCAGTTCCCCGCCCTCCGGGTCCCAGCATTTT. Together with reference TRBV28 and TRBJ1-5, the CDR3 gives the full variable domain: DVKVTQSSRYLVKRTGEKVFLECVQDMDHENMFWYRQDPGLGLRLIYFSYDVKMKEKGDIPEGYSVSREKKERFSLILESASTNQTSMYLCASSSPPSGSQHFGDGTRLSIL.

The chain uses TRBV7-3 and TRBJ2-5; D uncertain. V lost 4 bases, J lost 5 bases, and 11 bases lay in between. Germline V gene data show CDR1 as SGHTA and CDR2 as FQGTGA. This CDR3 has 13 amino acids. DNA of the CDR3: TGTGCCAGCAGCTCCACCCCCGGTGAGACCCAGTACTTC. It encodes CASSSTPGETQYF.

V and J are TRBV5-6 and TRBJ1-6; D perhaps matches TRBD1 (6 bases). CDR3 size: 14 residues. The germline V and J ends were trimmed by 0 bases and 8 bases, with 9 bases remaining between them. Germline V gene sequence: CDR1 SGHDT, CDR2 YYEEEE. This chain's CDR3 is CASSLAGDHSPLHF. The CDR3 nucleotides are TGTGCCAGCAGCTTGGCAGGGGATCATTCACCCCTCCACTTT.

This clone was seen only a few times. The chain employs TRBV2 and TRBJ1-5; D perhaps matches TRBD1 (6 bases). CDR3 length: 14 amino acids. The V end was cut by 4 bases, the J end by 7 bases, with 14 bases between. Germline lookup yields CDR1 SNHLY and CDR2 FYNNEI. CDR3 sequence: CASSAPQGRQPQHF. The CDR3 DNA reads TGTGCCAGCAGTGCTCCACAGGGCCGGCAGCCCCAGCATTTT.

This chain joins TRBV18 and TRBJ1-1; D is unclear. Between the trimmed V and J ends, which lost 6 bases and 0 bases, there was a span of 17 bases. The germline V gene has CDR1 KGHSH and CDR2 LQKENI. CDR3 length: 16 residues. The CDR3 loop reads CASSPRMVTMNTEAFF. CDR3 bases: TGTGCCAGCTCGCCCAGAATGGTAACGATGAACACTGAAGCTTTCTTT. Variable domain in full (rest from reference TRBV18 and TRBJ1-1): NAGVMQNPRHLVRRRGQEARLRCSPMKGHSHVYWYRQLPEEGLKFMVYLQKENIIDESGMPKERFSAEFPKEGPSILRIQQVVRGDSAAYFCASSPRMVTMNTEAFFGQGTRLTVV.

CDR3 sequence: CAWSPRGDEAFF. The CDR3 DNA is TGTGCCTGGAGTCCCAGGGGGGATGAAGCTTTCTTT. V is TRBV30 and J is TRBJ1-1; 7 bases are a match to TRBD1. This CDR3 comprises 12 residues. CDR1 and CDR2 (germline): GTSNPN, SVGIG (reference sequence). J was trimmed by 7 bases and V by 2 bases; bases with no gene match: 4. Full variable domain (remainder filled in from reference TRBV30 and TRBJ1-1): SQTIHQWPATLVQPVGSPLSLECTVEGTSNPNLYWYRQAAGRGLQLLFYSVGIGQISSEVPQNLSASRPQDRQFILSSKKLLLSDSGFYLCAWSPRGDEAFFGQGTRLTVV.

The CDR3 nucleotides are TGTGCCAGCTCAGACACTGAAGAGACCCAGTACTTC. Its protein is CASSDTEETQYF. The chain couples TRBV18 to TRBJ2-5; D call uncertain. Germline loops: CDR1 KGHSH, CDR2 LQKENI. Trimming stripped 5 bases from V and 3 bases from J, with 7 bases between. CDR3 length: 12 residues.

CDR3 nucleotide sequence: TGTGCCAGTGCACCTAGCGGACAAGAGACCCAGTACTTC. Protein sequence: CASAPSGQETQYF. This chain links TRBV19 with TRBJ2-5; 7 bases match TRBD2. The germline V gene has CDR1 LNHDA and CDR2 SQIVND (reference sequence). The ends lost 8 bases at V and 2 bases at J; junction bases unmatched: 5. The CDR3 totals 13 residues. Combining the CDR3 with reference TRBV19 and TRBJ2-5 gives the whole variable domain DGGITQSPKYLFRKEGQNVTLSCEQNLNHDAMYWYRQDPGQGLRLIYYSQIVNDFQKGDIAEGYSVSREKKESFPLTVTSAQKNPTAFYLCASAPSGQETQYFGPGTRLLVL.

The gene calls are TRBV6-1 and TRBJ1-1; weak D call: TRBD1 (5 bases). In germline, CDR1 is MNHNS, CDR2 SASEGT. Trimming shortened V by 3 bases and J by 8 bases, and 10 bases separated the two germline ends. CDR3 length equals 12 residues. CDR3 loop: CASSDRVGEAFF. The CDR3 DNA reads TGTGCCAGCAGTGACAGGGTCGGCGAAGCTTTCTTT.

The chain uses TRBV28 and TRBJ1-2; 7 nucleotides agree with TRBD1. V dropped 5 bases and J dropped 4; count of bases not matched to a gene: 10. The CDR3 consists of 15 residues. Germline V gene data show CDR1 as MDHEN and CDR2 as SYDVKM. The CDR3 coding sequence is TGTGCCAGCAGTCCCCCCGGACAGGCACTCTATGGCTACACCTTC. Its protein is CASSPPGQALYGYTF.

The chain joins TRBV6-5 to TRBJ1-1, with D unresolved. V lost 6 bases and J 11 bases, leaving 16 bases between the germline ends. The CDR3 runs to 12 residues. CDR1 MNHEY and CDR2 SVGAGI come from the germline V gene. The CDR3 bases are TGTGCCAGCAGGCGGGAGGAAGTGGGGGCTTTCTTT. Translation: CASRREEVGAFF.